This entry describes one TCR beta chain. Its antigen is unknown. This CDR3 spans 15 amino acids. The germline V gene encodes CDR1 SQVTM and CDR2 ANQGSEA. The J segment lost 2 bases and the V segment lost 6 bases, leaving 9 bases of the junction unmatched. Libraries were prepared by immunoSEQ multiplex PCR; TCRdb keeps only in-frame clonotypes and omits some of them. The sample has over 80,000 clones; 90% to 95% are singletons. This record belongs to a study of OX40 agonist ivuxolimab in advanced cancers. Study-wide results and caveats: The authors did not determine the antigen specificity of the expanded peripheral T cells. At 0.1 to 3.0 mg/kg, clonal expansion of CD4+ and CD8+ blood T cells had occurred by week 6. Compared with CD4+, CD8+ T cells on average had more expanded clones.

The receptor was isolated from an adult with an advanced solid tumor such as melanoma, head and neck, liver or kidney cancer. This sample comprised CD4+ or CD8+ T cells sorted from blood, obtained in a trial of the OX40 agonist ivuxolimab. This chain connects TRBV29-1 to TRBJ2-5; 10 bases are shared with TRBD2. CDR3 residues: CSVAPGTSVQETQYF. The CDR3 DNA sequence: TGCAGCGTGGCTCCCGGGACTAGCGTACAAGAGACCCAGTACTTC.